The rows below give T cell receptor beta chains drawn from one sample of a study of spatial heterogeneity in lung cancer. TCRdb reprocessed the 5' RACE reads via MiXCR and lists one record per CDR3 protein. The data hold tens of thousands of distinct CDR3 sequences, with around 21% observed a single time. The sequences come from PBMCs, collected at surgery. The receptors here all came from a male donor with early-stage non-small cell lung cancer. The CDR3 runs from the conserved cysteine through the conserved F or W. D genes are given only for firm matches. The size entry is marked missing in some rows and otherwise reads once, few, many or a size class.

TGTGCCAGCAGTTTCTATTTGGGGGCCGGGGAGCTGTTTTTT | CASSFYLGAGELFF | TRBJ2-2 | - | many | TRBV7-9
TGTGCCAGCAGTTACTCGTTCGCTGGCGAGCTGTACTTC | CASSYSFAGELYF | TRBJ2-7 | - | - | TRBV6-5
TGTGCCAGCAGTTCCCGGGGCGTAGTCAAAAACATTCAGTACTTC | CASSSRGVVKNIQYF | TRBJ2-4 | - | - | TRBV6-2/TRBV6-3
TGCAGCGTTGAAGAAGCGGGCTACGAGCAGTACTTC | CSVEEAGYEQYF | TRBJ2-7 | - | few | TRBV29-1
TGTGCCAGCAGCATCGACAGACAGTCGAATACGCAGTATTTT | CASSIDRQSNTQYF | TRBJ2-3 | - | few | TRBV7-2
TGTGCCAGCAGCCAAGAAAACAGGGCCTACGAGCAGTACTTC | CASSQENRAYEQYF | TRBJ2-7 | - | few | TRBV14
TGTGCCAGCAGCTTCGGGCCCAGCTCCTACAATGAGCAGTTCTTC | CASSFGPSSYNEQFF | TRBJ2-1 | - | few | TRBV5-4
TGTGCCAGCAGCTTAGTACCTAGCGGGAGGGCAGACGAGCAGTACTTC | CASSLVPSGRADEQYF | TRBJ2-7 | TRBD2 | - | TRBV7-2
TGTGCCATCAGTGATTCAACTAGCGGGAGCCTAGAGCAGTTCTTC | CAISDSTSGSLEQFF | TRBJ2-1 | TRBD2 | - | TRBV10-3
TGTGCCAGCAGCCAACAGGGTGCTGAAAAACTGTTTTTT | CASSQQGAEKLFF | TRBJ1-4 | - | few | TRBV7-2
TGTGCCATCAGTGCGGGAACTAATGAAAAACTGTTTTTT | CAISAGTNEKLFF | TRBJ1-4 | - | - | TRBV10-3
TGTGCCAGCAGCGTAGCGGGTGGACAGTATGGCTACACCTTC | CASSVAGGQYGYTF | TRBJ1-2 | - | few | TRBV9
TGCGCCAGCAGCCTGGAGGGGCCTAGCGGGAGGAATGAGCAGTTCTTC | CASSLEGPSGRNEQFF | TRBJ2-1 | TRBD2 | few | TRBV5-1
TGCAGTGCTAGTTATAGCGGGGGGCCCAATGAGCAGTTCTTC | CSASYSGGPNEQFF | TRBJ2-1 | TRBD2 | many | TRBV20-1
TGTGCCAGCAGTTTAGGGCAGTCCTACGAGCAGTACTTC | CASSLGQSYEQYF | TRBJ2-7 | - | - | TRBV12-3/TRBV12-4